This T cell receptor (beta chain) was sequenced in a study of blood T cell repertoires in COVID-19. Study-level background: Sample material is recorded as cDNA or gDNA derived from T cells, B-cell-depleted T cells, or PBMCs.

Original processing methods: Reference gene primer amplification in the assay estimated nucleated cell counts. Clones were read by immunoSEQ multiplex PCR, and TCRdb kept only the in-frame ones, dropping some. The V and J calls and the clone size are those of that table, but D and trimming were determined from the DNA. The sample has some 130,000 clones, more than 60% seen once. Germline loops: CDR1 MNHEY, CDR2 SVGEGT. CDR3 length: 18 residues. V was pared by 2 bases and J by 2 bases, with 9 bases of the junction left unmatched. A few counts support this clone. The sequenced sample was peripheral blood. The origin of this receptor is a woman in her 70s with acute or convalescent COVID-19. This rearrangement joins TRBV6-2 or TRBV6-3 to TRBJ2-6; 7 bases match TRBD1. The CDR3: CASSYVTGAITGANVLTF. For the CDR3, the DNA is TGTGCCAGCAGTTACGTCACAGGGGCCATTACTGGGGCCAACGTCCTGACTTTC.